One sample yielded the 6 T cell receptor beta chains listed below, sequenced in a study of spatial heterogeneity in lung cancer. Using its own MiXCR run on the 5' RACE reads, TCRdb lists one record per CDR3 protein. The data hold roughly 46,000 distinct CDR3 sequences, with 10% to 15% observed a single time. Time point denoted: sample taken at primary tumor resection. The sequenced material consisted of unsorted whole RNA from tumor, nontumor lung or frozen PBMC. Sequencing used PBMCs, obtained at surgery. The origin of the receptors is a female donor with early-stage non-small cell lung cancer.

J is TRBJ1-4 and V is TRBV6-5; no reliable D call. CDR3 length: 13 residues. The V end was cut by 6 bases, the J end by 7 bases, with 12 bases between. Germline V CDR1 and CDR2: MNHEY, SVGAGI. The DNA of the CDR3 is TGTGCCAGCAGACCCAACAGAGTTGAAAAACTGTTTTTT. It specifies CASRPNRVEKLFF.

The genes are TRBV6-6 and TRBJ2-3; TRBD1 agrees at 7 bases. This CDR3 is built from 13 residues. From germline, CDR1 is MNHNY and CDR2 SVGAGI (reference sequence). The V and J ends lost 5 bases and 5 bases, in that order; junction bases with no gene match: 4. This CDR3 is CASSGTVKDTQYF. The CDR3 nucleotides read TGTGCCAGCAGTGGGACAGTGAAAGATACGCAGTATTTT.

This clonotype has a count of ten or more. V is TRBV28 and J is TRBJ2-2; TRBD1 is a possible D gene (6 bases). Germline CDR1 MDHEN, CDR2 SYDVKM. The CDR3 has 15 amino acids. The V end lost 10 bases, the J end lost 3 bases, and 18 bases lay between the germline ends. CDR3 bases: TGTGCCACTTCCACAGGGAGCCGGGACACCGGGGAGCTGTTTTTT. It codes for CATSTGSRDTGELFF.

This clonotype appeared many times. This chain uses TRBV21-1 with TRBJ1-2; whether TRBD1, the table's D call, matches the DNA was not checked. TRBV21-1 is a documented pseudogene. This CDR3 has 13 amino acids. The CDR3 loop reads CATRDRVSYGYTF. The CDR3 DNA follows: TGTGCCACCCGAGACAGGGTATCCTATGGCTACACCTTC.

This clonotype was detected only a few times. The chain combines TRBV6-1 with TRBJ2-5, with unresolved D. Trimming left V 2 bases short and J 4 bases short, with 5 bases between. This CDR3 spans 12 amino acids. Germline V gives CDR1 MNHNS, CDR2 SASEGT. The CDR3 region is CASSELVETQYF. The CDR3 bases are TGTGCCAGCAGTGAACTTGTAGAGACCCAGTACTTC.

This chain links TRBV13 with TRBJ2-3; TRBD2 aligns across 15 bases. Trimming cost V 5 bases and J 6 bases; bases outside gene matches: 9. CDR3 size: 17 residues. Germline V gene sequence: CDR1 PRHDT, CDR2 FYEKMQ (reference sequence). CDR3 in amino acids: CASSLRTSGGARDTQYF. The DNA of the CDR3 is TGTGCCAGCAGCCTACGGACTAGCGGGGGGGCCCGGGATACGCAGTATTTT.